This T cell receptor (beta chain) was sequenced in a study of cytotoxic CD8 clonotypes in ibrutinib-treated CLL. The overall study: The cohort had some 10 relapsed/refractory and some 14 treatment-naive patients, about 18 IGHV unmutated. Response samples followed a median roughly 13 months of treatment, range 6 to 36. Study-wide results and caveats: An increase in clonality occurred at ibrutinib response, followed by a return toward baseline at progression.

This clone has only one observation. Its antigen remains unknown. Germline V lookup: CDR1 SGHTA, CDR2 FQGNSA. The length of the CDR3 is 13 residues. Trimming stripped 8 bases from V and 0 bases from J, with 8 bases between. The intended depth for sequencing was 1 in 200,000 to 1 in 1 million T cells. The assay was immunoSEQ multiplex PCR, and TCRdb's table has in-frame clones only and misses some. Of about 140,000 clones in the sample, roughly 80% were seen once. The sequence was obtained from a human donor with chronic lymphocytic leukemia. This chain joins TRBV7-2 and TRBJ1-3, with no clear D. The sample consisted of PBMCs, taken after 12 months of ibrutinib treatment. The CDR3 region has the DNA TGTGCCAGCCGTGGGAGCTCTGGAAACACCATATATTTT. Protein sequence: CASRGSSGNTIYF.